These 27 T cell receptor beta chains were sequenced from one sample in a study of patients and donors after allogeneic stem cell transplantation. A single record per CDR3 protein comes from TCRdb applying MiXCR to the RT-PCR reads. The sample carries 70,000 or so distinct CDR3 sequences, 26% recorded once. Sequenced sample: blood, either unsorted or a sorted T cell fraction (not recorded which). These receptors were obtained from a human donor who was either an allogeneic HSCT recipient or a stem cell or donor lymphocyte infusion donor (not recorded which). It is not recorded whose cells these are; they may come from a transplant donor.

This clonotype was found a few times. The chain combines TRBV12-3 or TRBV12-4 with TRBJ1-3, with D unclear. This CDR3 has 13 amino acids. V lost 3 bases to trimming and J lost 7 bases, with 10 bases between them. The CDR3 loop reads CASSFGPRNTIYF. The CDR3 DNA follows: TGTGCCAGCAGTTTTGGACCCAGGAACACCATATATTTT.

The rearrangement uses TRBV5-1 and TRBJ2-3; the match to TRBD2 covers 12 bases. V trimming: 4 bases; J trimming: 3 bases; junction bases outside the gene matches: 3. CDR1 is SGHRS and CDR2 is YFSETQ in the germline V gene. The CDR3 covers 15 residues. The CDR3 sequence: CASSITSGGTDTQYF. The DNA for the CDR3 is TGCGCCAGCAGCATCACTAGCGGGGGGACAGATACGCAGTATTTT. Full variable domain (outside the CDR3, taken from reference TRBV5-1 and TRBJ2-3): KAGVTQTPRYLIKTRGQQVTLSCSPISGHRSVSWYQQTPGQGLQFLFEYFSETQRNKGNFPGRFSGRQFSNSRSEMNVSTLELGDSALYLCASSITSGGTDTQYFGPGTRLTVL.

This clonotype was recorded a few times. The rearrangement joins TRBV5-1 to TRBJ2-3; 10 positions match TRBD2. The germline gives CDR1 SGHRS, CDR2 YFSETQ. This CDR3 contains 15 residues. Trimming removed 6 bases from V and 4 bases from J; junction bases left unmatched: 8. This CDR3 is CASTLAGGVADTQYF. In DNA, the CDR3 is TGCGCCAGCACCTTAGCGGGGGGCGTAGCAGATACGCAGTATTTT.

The chain joins TRBV6-5 to TRBJ1-1; 8 nucleotides align to TRBD1. Germline V gene data show CDR1 as MNHEY and CDR2 as SVGAGI. The trim removed 6 bases at V and 1 base at J, leaving 7 bases unmatched. This CDR3 region has 15 residues. CDR3 amino acids: CASRNTGGSNTEAFF. CDR3 sequence (DNA): TGTGCCAGCAGGAACACAGGGGGGTCGAACACTGAAGCTTTCTTT.

This chain uses TRBV2 with TRBJ2-3; D gene unclear. V was cut by 3 bases and J by 4 bases, with 17 bases left in between. CDR1 and CDR2 from the germline V gene are SNHLY and FYNNEI. The CDR3 runs 16 residues. The CDR3 reads CASSDDIKGRADTQYF. Written as DNA, the CDR3 is TGTGCCAGCAGTGACGATATCAAAGGCCGCGCAGATACGCAGTATTTT.

The chain recombines TRBV6-2 or TRBV6-3 with TRBJ1-1, with D perhaps matching TRBD1 (5 bases). CDR1 and CDR2 (germline): MNHEY, SVGEGT. The CDR3 loop spans 15 amino acids. V gave up 0 bases and J gave up 8 bases, with 16 bases separating them. The CDR3 DNA is TGTGCCAGCAGTTACTCCCTTTTTTCAGGGAGGGAAGCTTTCTTT. Protein sequence: CASSYSLFSGREAFF.

This clonotype has a handful of counts. The V call is TRBV4-1, the J call TRBJ1-6; D gene uncertain. The germline V gene encodes CDR1 MGHRA and CDR2 YSYEKL. The V and J ends lost 0 bases and 9 bases respectively, with 6 bases between them. This CDR3 has 13 amino acids. The CDR3 DNA is TGCGCCAGCAGCCAAGAAGGGCTTTCACCCCTCCACTTT. Protein sequence: CASSQEGLSPLHF.

This rearrangement joins TRBV6-6 to TRBJ1-1; D unresolved. Germline CDR1 is MNHNY and CDR2 is SVGAGI (reference sequence). V gave up 5 bases and J gave up 0 bases, with 7 bases separating them. The CDR3 is 13 residues long. CDR3 in amino acids: CASSTGLNTEAFF. The CDR3 nucleotides are TGTGCCAGCAGTACGGGCCTGAACACTGAAGCTTTCTTT.

The chain joins TRBV4-3 to TRBJ1-6; 8 bases map to TRBD1. The germline V gene has CDR1 LGHNA and CDR2 YSLEER. V lost 1 base, J lost 8 bases, and 7 bases stayed unmatched. The CDR3 extends over 16 amino acids. The CDR3 loop is CASSQAETGVYSPLHF. In nucleotides, the CDR3 is TGCGCCAGCAGCCAAGCTGAGACAGGGGTCTATTCACCCCTCCACTTT.

In its sample, this clonotype was seen many times. The chain couples TRBV18 to TRBJ2-1; D remains ambiguous. The CDR3 runs 12 residues. Between the trimmed V and J ends, which lost 2 bases and 7 bases, there was a span of 6 bases. Germline V CDR1 and CDR2: KGHSH, LQKENI. The DNA for the CDR3 is TGTGCCAGCTCACCAAAGGGAAATGAGCAGTTCTTC. This encodes CASSPKGNEQFF.

The chain recombines TRBV7-9 with TRBJ2-1, with 9 nucleotides matching TRBD1. The CDR3 totals 15 residues. Germline V gene sequence: CDR1 SEHNR, CDR2 FQNEAQ (reference sequence). With 3 bases clipped from V and 8 bases from J, the junction kept 8 bases outside the gene matches. DNA of the CDR3: TGTGCCAGCAGCTTTAGAACAGGGGGCCAGGATGAGCAGTTCTTC. Translated: CASSFRTGGQDEQFF. Drawing the rest from reference TRBV7-9 and TRBJ2-1, the complete variable domain is DTGVSQNPRHKITKRGQNVTFRCDPISEHNRLYWYRQTLGQGPEFLTYFQNEAQLEKSRLLSDRFSAERPKGSFSTLEIQRTEQGDSAMYLCASSFRTGGQDEQFFGPGTRLTVL.

Only a few counts were recorded for this clonotype. V gene TRBV7-6 combines with J gene TRBJ2-5; a possible D gene is TRBD1 (6 bases). This CDR3 contains 17 residues. The germline V and J ends were trimmed by 6 bases and 0 bases, with 20 bases remaining between them. Germline V gene sequence: CDR1 SGHVS, CDR2 FNYEAQ. The CDR3 spells CASSEWFRTAYQETQYF. CDR3 DNA sequence: TGTGCCAGCAGTGAGTGGTTCCGGACAGCGTACCAAGAGACCCAGTACTTC.

This clonotype has at least ten counts. The junction departs from the called germline gene at one end, perhaps through a read error. The chain combines TRBV12-3 or TRBV12-4 with TRBJ1-1; D remains ambiguous. The CDR3 totals 12 residues. CDR3 region: CASSLGNTEAFF. CDR3 coding DNA: TGCGCCAGCAGCTTGGGGAACACTGAAGCTTTCTTT.

This clonotype was counted only a few times. The chain couples TRBV20-1 to TRBJ2-3; 8 positions agree with TRBD1. J lost 4 bases, V lost 2 bases, and 5 bases had no gene match. Per germline, CDR1 DFQATT and CDR2 SNEGSKA (reference sequence). CDR3 length: 14 residues. The CDR3 is CSARKTGDADTQYF. The CDR3 DNA reads TGCAGTGCTAGAAAGACAGGGGATGCAGATACGCAGTATTTT.

The gene calls are TRBV29-1 and TRBJ2-5; 12 bases match TRBD2. The CDR3 is 14 residues long. Germline V lookup: CDR1 SQVTM, CDR2 ANQGSEA. Trimming cost V 3 bases and J 5 bases; bases outside gene matches: 4. CDR3 loop: CSVELAGGLETQYF. The DNA for the CDR3 is TGCAGCGTTGAGCTAGCGGGAGGGTTGGAGACCCAGTACTTC. The full variable domain, its missing parts supplied by reference TRBV29-1 and TRBJ2-5, is SAVISQKPSRDICQRGTSLTIQCQVDSQVTMMFWYRQQPGQSLTLIATANQGSEATYESGFVIDKFPISRPNLTFSTLTVSNMSPEDSSIYLCSVELAGGLETQYFGPGTRLLVL.

The genes are TRBV6-1 and TRBJ2-1; D call uncertain. The CDR3 is made up of 14 amino acids. CDR1 is MNHNS and CDR2 is SASEGT in the germline V gene. Trimming pared 6 bases from V and 0 bases from J, leaving 9 bases between. The CDR3 sequence is CASRFGGSYNEQFF. For the CDR3, the DNA is TGTGCCAGCAGGTTTGGCGGCTCCTACAATGAGCAGTTCTTC.

This clonotype occurred a few times. The chain employs TRBV12-3 or TRBV12-4 and TRBJ2-1; 10 positions match TRBD1. The CDR3 spans 14 residues. V lost 7 bases, J lost 7 bases, and 7 bases stayed unmatched. CDR3 in DNA: TGTGCCAGCAACCTACGGACAGGGGGAAATGAGCAGTTCTTC. Encoded protein: CASNLRTGGNEQFF.

This sequence joins TRBV6-2 or TRBV6-3 and TRBJ2-1; TRBD2 aligns across 12 bases. Per the germline V gene, CDR1 is MNHEY and CDR2 is SVGEGT. This CDR3 has 14 amino acids. V shed 8 bases, J shed 7 bases, and the junction held 6 bases outside the gene matches. The chain's CDR3 is CASAWLAGGNEQFF. The CDR3 nucleotides are TGTGCCAGCGCGTGGCTAGCGGGAGGGAATGAGCAGTTCTTC.

V is TRBV6-5 and J is TRBJ2-5; TRBD1 is a possible D gene (5 bases). Trimming shortened V by 0 bases and J by 2 bases, and 13 bases separated the two germline ends. The CDR3 length is 16 residues. Germline V gene data show CDR1 as MNHEY and CDR2 as SVGAGI. The CDR3 reads CASSYSLGAYQETQYF. The CDR3 nucleotides read TGTGCCAGCAGTTACTCGTTAGGGGCCTATCAAGAGACCCAGTACTTC.

The rearrangement uses TRBV24-1 and TRBJ2-3; 7 positions agree with TRBD1. The length of the CDR3 is 15 residues. Germline values: CDR1 KGHDR, CDR2 SFDVKD. J was trimmed by 2 bases and V by 6 bases; bases with no gene match: 7. The DNA of the CDR3 is TGTGCCACCAGTAATAGGGGGCTCAACACAGATACGCAGTATTTT. Protein product: CATSNRGLNTDTQYF.

V gene TRBV6-5 combines with J gene TRBJ2-7; D is perhaps TRBD1 (6 bases). V lost 2 bases to trimming and J lost 9 bases, with 17 bases between them. The CDR3 runs 14 residues. Per germline, CDR1 MNHEY and CDR2 SVGAGI. The CDR3 coding sequence is TGTGCCAGCAGTTACCGCGATGGGGGCAGAGTGCAGTACTTC. Its protein product is CASSYRDGGRVQYF.

This clonotype rates as medium-sized. The chain is built from TRBV29-1 and TRBJ1-2, with 10 bases lining up with TRBD1. The CDR3 sequence is 12 residues long. Germline V gives CDR1 SQVTM, CDR2 ANQGSEA. V was clipped by 3 bases and J by 7 bases; unmatched bases: 2. The CDR3 coding sequence is TGCAGCGTTGAGACAGGGGGCGTTGGCTACACCTTC. As protein: CSVETGGVGYTF.

The chain carries TRBV5-1 and TRBJ2-1, with 7 bases lining up with TRBD2. The CDR3 has 15 amino acids. CDR1 SGHRS and CDR2 YFSETQ come from the germline V gene. Unmatched junction bases numbered 7, after V lost 3 bases and J lost 4 bases. The CDR3 protein is CASSYGGGRYNEQFF. CDR3 DNA sequence: TGCGCCAGCAGCTACGGGGGAGGGCGTTACAATGAGCAGTTCTTC. Drawing the rest from reference TRBV5-1 and TRBJ2-1, the complete variable domain is KAGVTQTPRYLIKTRGQQVTLSCSPISGHRSVSWYQQTPGQGLQFLFEYFSETQRNKGNFPGRFSGRQFSNSRSEMNVSTLELGDSALYLCASSYGGGRYNEQFFGPGTRLTVL.

Of note for this clonotype: In this CDR3 the conserved last residue, phenylalanine or tryptophan, is missing, so a read error is likely. The rearrangement uses TRBV5-1 and TRBJ2-7; D gene unclear. V lost 2 bases and J lost 3, with 12 bases in between. The CDR3 consists of 14 residues. The V gene's germline CDR1 is SGHRS and CDR2 YFSETQ. The CDR3 DNA sequence: TGCGCCAGCAGCTTCCTCCAATGGGGCTACGAGCAGTACTAC. It yields the protein CASSFLQWGYEQYY.

The chain is built from TRBV7-2 and TRBJ1-2; maybe TRBD1 (6 bases). This CDR3 is 15 amino acids long. CDR1 and CDR2 (germline): SGHTA, FQGNSA. The V end lost 3 bases, the J end lost 1 base, and 12 bases lay between the germline ends. This chain's CDR3 is CASSFSGAYNYGYTF. The CDR3 coding sequence is TGTGCCAGCAGCTTCTCGGGGGCCTATAACTATGGCTACACCTTC.

The genes are TRBV20-1 and TRBJ1-3; tentatively, D is TRBD1 (5 bases). V was clipped by 3 bases and J by 1 base, with 16 bases between them. The CDR3 contains 16 residues. The V gene's germline CDR1 is DFQATT and CDR2 SNEGSKA (reference sequence). The CDR3 spells CSASRGTGGSGNTIYF. CDR3 DNA: TGCAGTGCTAGCCGGGGGACTGGTGGATCTGGAAACACCATATATTTT.

This clonotype showed up just a few times. This chain joins TRBV20-1 and TRBJ1-4; D remains unclear. Per germline, CDR1 DFQATT and CDR2 SNEGSKA (reference sequence). This CDR3 comprises 12 residues. V gave up 6 bases and J gave up 8 bases, with 13 bases separating them. The CDR3 bases are TGCAGTGCCTGGGAGATGGGAGAAAAACTGTTTTTT. Encoded protein: CSAWEMGEKLFF.